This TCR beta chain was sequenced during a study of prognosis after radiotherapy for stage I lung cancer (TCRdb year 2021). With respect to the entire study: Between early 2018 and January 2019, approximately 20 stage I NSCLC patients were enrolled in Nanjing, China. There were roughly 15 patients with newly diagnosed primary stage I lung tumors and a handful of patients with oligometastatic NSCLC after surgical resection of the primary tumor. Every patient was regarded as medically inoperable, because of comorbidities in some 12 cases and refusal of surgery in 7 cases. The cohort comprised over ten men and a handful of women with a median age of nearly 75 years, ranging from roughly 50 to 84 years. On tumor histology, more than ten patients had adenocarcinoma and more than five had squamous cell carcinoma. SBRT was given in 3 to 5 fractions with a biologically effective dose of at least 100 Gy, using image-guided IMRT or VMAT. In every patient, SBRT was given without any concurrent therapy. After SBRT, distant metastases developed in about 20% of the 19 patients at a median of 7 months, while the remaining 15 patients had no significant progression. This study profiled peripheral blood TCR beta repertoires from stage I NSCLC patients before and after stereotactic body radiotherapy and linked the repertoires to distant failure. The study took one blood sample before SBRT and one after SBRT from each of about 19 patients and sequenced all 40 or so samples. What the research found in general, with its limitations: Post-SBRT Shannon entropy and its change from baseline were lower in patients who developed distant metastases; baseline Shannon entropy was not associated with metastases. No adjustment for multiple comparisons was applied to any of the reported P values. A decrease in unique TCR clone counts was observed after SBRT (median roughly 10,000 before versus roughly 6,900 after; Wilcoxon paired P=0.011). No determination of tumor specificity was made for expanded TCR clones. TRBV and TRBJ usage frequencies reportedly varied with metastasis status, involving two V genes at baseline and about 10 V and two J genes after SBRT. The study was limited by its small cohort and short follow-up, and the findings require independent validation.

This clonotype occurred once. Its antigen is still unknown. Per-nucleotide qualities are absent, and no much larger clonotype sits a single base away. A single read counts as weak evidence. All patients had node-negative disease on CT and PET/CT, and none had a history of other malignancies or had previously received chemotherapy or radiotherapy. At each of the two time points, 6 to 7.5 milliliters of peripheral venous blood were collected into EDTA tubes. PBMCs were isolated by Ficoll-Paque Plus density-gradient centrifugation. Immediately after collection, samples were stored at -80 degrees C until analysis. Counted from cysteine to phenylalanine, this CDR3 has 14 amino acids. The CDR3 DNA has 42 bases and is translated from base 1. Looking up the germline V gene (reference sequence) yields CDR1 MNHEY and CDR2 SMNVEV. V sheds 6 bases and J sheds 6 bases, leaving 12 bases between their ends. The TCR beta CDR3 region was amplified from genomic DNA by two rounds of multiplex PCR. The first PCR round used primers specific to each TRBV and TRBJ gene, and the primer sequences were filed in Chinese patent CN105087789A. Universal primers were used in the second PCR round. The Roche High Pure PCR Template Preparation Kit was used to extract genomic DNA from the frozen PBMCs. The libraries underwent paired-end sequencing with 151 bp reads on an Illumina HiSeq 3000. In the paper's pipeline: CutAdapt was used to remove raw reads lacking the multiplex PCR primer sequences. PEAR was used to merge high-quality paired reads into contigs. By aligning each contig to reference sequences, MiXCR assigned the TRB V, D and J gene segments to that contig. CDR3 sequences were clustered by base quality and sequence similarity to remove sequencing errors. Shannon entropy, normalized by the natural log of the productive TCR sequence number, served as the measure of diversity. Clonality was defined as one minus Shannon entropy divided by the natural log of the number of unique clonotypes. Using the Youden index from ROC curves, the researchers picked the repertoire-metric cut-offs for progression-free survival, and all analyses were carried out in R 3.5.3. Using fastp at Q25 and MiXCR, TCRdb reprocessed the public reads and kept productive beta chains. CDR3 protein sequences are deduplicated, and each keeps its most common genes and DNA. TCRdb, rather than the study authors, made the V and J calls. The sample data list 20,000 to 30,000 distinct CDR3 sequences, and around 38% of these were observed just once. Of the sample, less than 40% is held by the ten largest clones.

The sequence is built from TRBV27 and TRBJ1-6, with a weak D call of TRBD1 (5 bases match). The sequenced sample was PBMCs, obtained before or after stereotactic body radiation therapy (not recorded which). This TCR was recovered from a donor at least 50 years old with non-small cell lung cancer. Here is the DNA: TGTGCCAGCAGGGCGGGACGGTTTAATTCACCCCTCCACTTT. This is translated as CASRAGRFNSPLHF.